The present T cell receptor beta chain was sequenced within a study of vaccination and CD4 T cells after COVID-19. Study-level background: SARS-CoV-2 was confirmed by nasal swab PCR; disease was mild in some 10, severe in one. Blood was drawn a median roughly 68 days post second dose, range 14 to 241. Between diagnosis and the drawing of post-COVID samples lay a median roughly 100 days (range 35 to 161).

MiXCR, run by TCRdb on the PCR reads, gives a single entry per CDR3 protein. The sample carries some 20,000 distinct CDR3 sequences, over 45% recorded once. This clonotype was detected a few times. This receptor was identified in a human donor who had recovered from COVID-19. Sequenced material: CD4+ T cells from blood, taken after SARS-CoV-2 vaccination.

The CDR3 is CSARAAGTDTQYF. The CDR3 coding sequence is TGCAGTGCTAGGGCGGCAGGGACAGATACGCAGTATTTT. The rearrangement joins TRBV20-1 to TRBJ2-3; the D gene is possibly TRBD1 (5 bases). In germline, CDR1 is DFQATT, CDR2 SNEGSKA (reference sequence). The CDR3 has 13 amino acids. V shed 3 bases and J shed 3 bases, with 10 bases lying between them.